This TCR beta chain was documented in a study of CD8 T cells in ankylosing spondylitis. Study-wide results and limits: Among TCR beta sequences, a motif of eight or nine highly homologous variants appeared characteristic of ankylosing spondylitis blood. In ankylosing spondylitis patients, matched synovial fluid reportedly showed significant enrichment of disease-linked clones. Disease-linked clones were found to be CD8+ and relatively rare in peripheral blood. Earlier reports found some motif variants in synovial fluid and blood in reactive arthritis.

TCRdb reprocessed the 5' RACE reads via MiXCR and lists one record per CDR3 protein. The sample includes roughly 230,000 distinct CDR3 sequences, about 18% of them seen just once. Points on this clonotype: Its target is not known.

V dropped 3 bases and J dropped 6 bases, with 14 bases sitting between them. The CDR3 spans 14 residues. The chain has TRBV12-3 or TRBV12-4 and TRBJ2-5, with D hard to call. The source material was blood, either unsorted or a sorted T cell fraction (not recorded which). The receptor comes from a male donor with ankylosing spondylitis or in good health (not recorded which). The CDR3 reads CASSLMGLPQTQYF. The CDR3 coding sequence is TGTGCCAGCAGTTTGATGGGCCTCCCGCAGACCCAGTACTTC.